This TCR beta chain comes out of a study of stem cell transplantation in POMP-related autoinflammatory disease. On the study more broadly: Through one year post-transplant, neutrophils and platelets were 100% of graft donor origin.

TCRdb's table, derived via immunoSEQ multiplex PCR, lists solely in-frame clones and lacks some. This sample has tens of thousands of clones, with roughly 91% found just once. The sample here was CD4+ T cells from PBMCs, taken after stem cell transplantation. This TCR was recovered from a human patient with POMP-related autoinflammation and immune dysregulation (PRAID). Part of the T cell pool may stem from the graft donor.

The CDR3: CASSLRSGPGNTIYF. As DNA, the CDR3 is TGTGCCAGCAGTTTAAGGTCAGGGCCTGGAAACACCATATATTTT. This chain connects TRBV28 to TRBJ1-3; TRBD1 might be the D (5 bases). The CDR3 spans 15 residues. The germline V and J ends were trimmed by 2 bases and 2 bases, with 10 bases remaining between them. Germline CDR1 and CDR2: MDHEN and SYDVKM.